Many counts were recorded for the clone carrying this T cell receptor (beta chain). Its antigen is undetermined. CDR1 is SGHTA and CDR2 is FQGNSA in the germline V gene. The V end lost 3 bases, the J end lost 1 base, and 7 bases lay between the germline ends. The CDR3 is 14 amino acids. TCRdb independently ran MiXCR on the 5' RACE reads; one entry per CDR3 protein. The sample has roughly 370,000 distinct CDR3 sequences, 15% to 20% seen once; the top ten hold 20% to 25%. The sample is drawn from a study of T-cell memory formation after mild COVID-19. Study-wide results and caveats: CD4+ bias marked clones expanding day 15 to 37, unlike balanced contracting clones. Pre-infection memory harbored some responding clones, suggesting cross-reactive memory joined.

The TCR comes from a man between 18 and 35 years old who had mild COVID-19 (a few samples of this study predate the infection). Cell type and time point are not known. This sequence joins TRBV7-2 and TRBJ2-1; the D gene is possibly TRBD1 (5 bases). Sample: PBMCs or a T cell subset sorted from them (not recorded which). The CDR3 DNA is TGTGCCAGCAGCTTCCAGGGATCCTACAATGAGCAGTTCTTC. Protein sequence: CASSFQGSYNEQFF.